This T cell receptor beta chain stems from a study of control samples from healthy donors and cancer patients. Generated by immunoSEQ multiplex PCR, the TCRdb table keeps only in-frame clones and is missing some. The sample consists of about 120,000 clones, around 87% of them appearing once. Germline-derived CDR1 and CDR2 are SEHNR and FQNEAQ (reference sequence). Trimming stripped 3 bases from V and 8 bases from J, with 19 bases between. The CDR3 has 15 amino acids. Sequencing was performed on blood. The rearrangement uses TRBV7-9 and TRBJ1-2; D remains ambiguous. The TCR originated in a man aged 40-49 years in good health. The CDR3 DNA reads TGTGCCAGCAGCTTTTCGGTCAGACCTATGAGGGGCTACACCTTC. As protein: CASSFSVRPMRGYTF.